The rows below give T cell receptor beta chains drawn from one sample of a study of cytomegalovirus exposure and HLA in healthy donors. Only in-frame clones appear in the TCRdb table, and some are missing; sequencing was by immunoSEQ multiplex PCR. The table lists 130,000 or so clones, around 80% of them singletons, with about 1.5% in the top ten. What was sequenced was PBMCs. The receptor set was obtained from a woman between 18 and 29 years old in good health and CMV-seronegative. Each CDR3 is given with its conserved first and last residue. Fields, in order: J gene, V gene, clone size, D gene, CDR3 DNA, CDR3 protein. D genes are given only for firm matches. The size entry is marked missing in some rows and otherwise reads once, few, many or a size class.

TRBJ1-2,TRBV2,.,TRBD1,TGTGCCAGCAGTGAAGCGCGGTCCGGGACAGGGGCTTTGCTCTATGGCTACACCTTC,CASSEARSGTGALLYGYTF
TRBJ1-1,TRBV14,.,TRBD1,TGTGCCAGCAGCCAGTTGCTGGGCCTACAGGGGATAAACACTGAAGCTTTCTTT,CASSQLLGLQGINTEAFF
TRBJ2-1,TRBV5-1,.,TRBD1,TGCGCCAGCAGCTTGGCGACAGGGAATGAGCAGTTCTTC,CASSLATGNEQFF
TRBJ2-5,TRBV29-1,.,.,TGCAGCGTTGATGAGGCAGGGTTTGGGGAGACCCAGTACTTC,CSVDEAGFGETQYF
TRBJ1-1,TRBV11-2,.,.,TGTGCCAGCAGCTCCGGACTCCTGAACACTGAAGCTTTCTTT,CASSSGLLNTEAFF
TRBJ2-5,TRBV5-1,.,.,TGCGCCAGCAGCTTGGGTAGCGGAGTTAAAGAGACCCAGTACTTC,CASSLGSGVKETQYF
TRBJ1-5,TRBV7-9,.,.,TGTGCCAGCAGCTTAGAGACTCGGCCCCAGCATTTT,CASSLETRPQHF
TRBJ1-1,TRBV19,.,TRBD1,TGTGCCAGTACCGCCGGGACAGGGCGGGACACTGAAGCTTTCTTT,CASTAGTGRDTEAFF
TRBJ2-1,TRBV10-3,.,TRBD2,TGTGCCATCAATCGAGCGGGAGGGAGGAATGAGCAGTTCTTC,CAINRAGGRNEQFF
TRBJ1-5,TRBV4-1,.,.,TGCGCCAGCAGCCAAGAAGGGCCAGGGAATCAGCCCCAGCATTTT,CASSQEGPGNQPQHF
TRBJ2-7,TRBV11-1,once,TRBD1,TGTGCCAGCAGCAGGGACAGGGCGGCAGAGCAGTACTTC,CASSRDRAAEQYF
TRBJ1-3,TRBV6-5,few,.,TGTGCCAGCAGTCAAGGGGCGCACTCTGGAAACACCATATATTTT,CASSQGAHSGNTIYF
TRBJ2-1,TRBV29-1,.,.,TGCAGCGTCGCCGGCCAGGGGCGCTACAATGAGCAGTTCTTC,CSVAGQGRYNEQFF
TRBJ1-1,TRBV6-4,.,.,TGTGCCAGCAGTGAAACCTACAGGAGCGGGACTGAAGCTTTCTTT,CASSETYRSGTEAFF
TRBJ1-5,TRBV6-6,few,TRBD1,TGTGCCAGCAAGACAGGGGACAATCAGCCCCAGCATTTT,CASKTGDNQPQHF
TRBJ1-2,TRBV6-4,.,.,TGTGCCAGCAGTGCTAGGAAGGGGAAAGACTATGGCTACACCTTC,CASSARKGKDYGYTF
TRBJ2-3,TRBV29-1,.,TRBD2,TGCAGCGCCCTGGCCGGGACTAGCCGCACAGATACGCAGTATTTT,CSALAGTSRTDTQYF
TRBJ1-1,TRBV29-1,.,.,TGCAGCGTTGAAGGGTCCGGGATCAACACTGAAGCTTTCTTT,CSVEGSGINTEAFF
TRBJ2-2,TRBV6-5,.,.,TGTGCCAGCAGGAGGGTGAACACCGGGGAGCTGTTTTTT,CASRRVNTGELFF
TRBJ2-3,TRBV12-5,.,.,TGTGCTAGTGGCTATAGTGGCACAGATACGCAGTATTTT,CASGYSGTDTQYF
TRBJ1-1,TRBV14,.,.,TGTGCCAGCAGCCAAGATATGGTGGGAGCTGAAGCTTTCTTT,CASSQDMVGAEAFF
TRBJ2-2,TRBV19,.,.,TGTGCCAGCCGAAGGACAGACACCGGGGAGCTGTTTTTT,CASRRTDTGELFF
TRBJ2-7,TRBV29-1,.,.,TGCAGCGCCTTCCCGGGGGTGAACAACGAGCAGTACTTC,CSAFPGVNNEQYF
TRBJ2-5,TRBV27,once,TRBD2,TGTGCCAGCAGCTGGGGGGGGACTTTACAAGAGACCCAGTACTTC,CASSWGGTLQETQYF
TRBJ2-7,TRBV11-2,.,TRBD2,TGTGCCAGCAGCGACACAATGGGGCTAGCGGGAGGGCCTATCCACGAGCAGTACTTC,CASSDTMGLAGGPIHEQYF
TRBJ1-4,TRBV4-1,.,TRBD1,TGCGCCAGCAGCCAAGACGGGACAGGGGATGAAAAACTGTTTTTT,CASSQDGTGDEKLFF
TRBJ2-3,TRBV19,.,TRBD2,TGTGCCAGTAGTATAGATCCACGACGGACTAGCGGAATTTCTAGCACAGATACGCAGTATTTT,CASSIDPRRTSGISSTDTQYF
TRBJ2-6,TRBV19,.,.,TGTGCCAGCACTCCAGGGGCCCTCCCTGGGGCCAACGTCCTGACTTTC,CASTPGALPGANVLTF
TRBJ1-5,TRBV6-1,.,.,TGTGCCAGCAGTGAAGTACTTCAGCCCCAGCATTTT,CASSEVLQPQHF
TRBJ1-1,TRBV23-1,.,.,TGCGCCAGCAGTCAAGGCGCAGGGCGACGGTCTGAAGCTTTCTTT,CASSQGAGRRSEAFF
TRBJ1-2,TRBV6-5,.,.,TGTGCCAGCACCGACGGGACCCAGCGGGGCTATGGCTACACCTTC,CASTDGTQRGYGYTF
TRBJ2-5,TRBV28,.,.,TGTGCCAGCAGTTTTCAGGGCCGCCAAGAGACCCAGTACTTC,CASSFQGRQETQYF
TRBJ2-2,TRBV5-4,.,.,TGTGCCAGCAGCCCAGGGCCCGGGGAGCTGTTTTTT,CASSPGPGELFF
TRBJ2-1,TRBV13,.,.,TGTGCCAGCAGCTTCCCTACAGGGAGCGATGAGCAGTTCTTC,CASSFPTGSDEQFF
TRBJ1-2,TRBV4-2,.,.,TGTGCCAGCAGTCTAGGGGCAGGGAAGGACTATGGCTACACCTTC,CASSLGAGKDYGYTF
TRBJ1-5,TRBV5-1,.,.,TGCGCCAGCAGCTTGGCCGGGGGGGAGGGAAGCAATCAGCCCCAGCATTTT,CASSLAGGEGSNQPQHF
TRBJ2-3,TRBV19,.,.,TGTGCCAGTAGTATACAGGACAGTTCAGATACGCAGTATTTT,CASSIQDSSDTQYF
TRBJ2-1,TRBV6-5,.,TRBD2,TGTGCCAGCAGCCAGGGGACTAGCGGGAGGGGTGAGCAGTTCTTC,CASSQGTSGRGEQFF
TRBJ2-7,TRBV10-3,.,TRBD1,TGTGCCATCAGTGGTCGGAAAAGGGGGCGCATCCACGAGCAGTACTTC,CAISGRKRGRIHEQYF
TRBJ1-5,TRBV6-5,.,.,TGTGCCAGCAGTTCCAGGGTGGGGGCCAAAAATCAGCCCCAGCATTTT,CASSSRVGAKNQPQHF
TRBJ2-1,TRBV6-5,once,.,TGTGCCAGCTACGCGACGGGGGAGGATCCTGAGCAGTTCTTC,CASYATGEDPEQFF
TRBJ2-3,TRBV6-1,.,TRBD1,TGTGCCAGCATCTCGGGACAGCAGCAGTATTTT,CASISGQQQYF
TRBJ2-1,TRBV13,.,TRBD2,TGTGCCAGCAGTCAAGCGGGAAGAGCCTACAATGAGCAGTTCTTC,CASSQAGRAYNEQFF
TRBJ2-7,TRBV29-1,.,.,TGCAGCGTTCTAGTTCGGGACATTTACGAGCAGTACTTC,CSVLVRDIYEQYF
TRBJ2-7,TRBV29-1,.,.,TGCAGCGTTCTCGACAGGGATGGAGGGGACGAGCAGTACTTC,CSVLDRDGGDEQYF
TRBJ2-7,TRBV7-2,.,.,TGTGCCAGCAGCCCCGGCAGGGGATTATACGAGCAGTACTTC,CASSPGRGLYEQYF
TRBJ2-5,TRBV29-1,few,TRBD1,TGCAGCGTCGAGGGACAGGGGAGGGAGACCCAGTACTTC,CSVEGQGRETQYF
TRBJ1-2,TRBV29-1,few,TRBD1,TGCAGCGTTTCGGACAGGGCGGACAACTATGGCTACACCTTC,CSVSDRADNYGYTF
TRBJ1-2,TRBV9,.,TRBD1,TGTGCCAGCAGCGTAGAGGACAGGGGCTATGGCTACACCTTC,CASSVEDRGYGYTF
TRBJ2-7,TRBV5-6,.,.,TGTGCCAGCAGCCGCCCGCGGGACCACCCATACGAGCAGTACTTC,CASSRPRDHPYEQYF
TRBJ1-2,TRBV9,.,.,TGTGCCAGCAGCGGAGAGGGCTACACCTTC,CASSGEGYTF
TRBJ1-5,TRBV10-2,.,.,TGCGCCAGCAGCCACGGACAGAACAATCAGCCCCAGCATTTT,CASSHGQNNQPQHF
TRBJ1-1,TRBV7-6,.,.,TGTGCCAGCAGCGGACCTGACAGCAGGATTTGGTTGAACACTGAAGCTTTCTTT,CASSGPDSRIWLNTEAFF
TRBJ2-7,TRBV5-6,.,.,TGTGCCAGCAGCTTGGTACTAAATCTCGGCGAGCAGTACTTC,CASSLVLNLGEQYF